The sequence of this T cell receptor (beta chain) was determined in a study of Ad26.COV2.S vaccination and SARS-CoV-2 variants. About the research overall: Participants got Ad26.COV2.S intramuscularly, once or twice 56 days apart.

The table came from immunoSEQ multiplex PCR; TCRdb's copy has only in-frame clones and leaves some out. The sample carries roughly 400,000 clones, about nine tenths recorded once. CDR3 length: 18 residues. J was trimmed by 2 bases and V by 2 bases; bases with no gene match: 13. Germline V gene lookup returns CDR1 MNHEY and CDR2 SVGEGT. Treatment in this sample: roughly 18 received Ad26.COV2.S at low or high dose, single or two shots; roughly five received placebo; per-sample allocation not given. Specimens were obtained on day 63 following the first vaccine or placebo injection. An adult donor aged 18-55 years was enrolled in Boston.

This sequence joins TRBV6-2 or TRBV6-3 and TRBJ2-3; TRBD2 aligns across 7 bases. This TCR derives from a person aged 18-60 years who received the Ad26.COV2.S COVID-19 vaccine or a placebo. The specimen comprised peripheral blood, sampled in a trial of Ad26.COV2.S vaccine versus placebo. The CDR3 is CASSYLYGAGAFTDTQYF. CDR3 in DNA: TGTGCCAGCAGTTACCTTTATGGTGCGGGAGCCTTCACAGATACGCAGTATTTT.